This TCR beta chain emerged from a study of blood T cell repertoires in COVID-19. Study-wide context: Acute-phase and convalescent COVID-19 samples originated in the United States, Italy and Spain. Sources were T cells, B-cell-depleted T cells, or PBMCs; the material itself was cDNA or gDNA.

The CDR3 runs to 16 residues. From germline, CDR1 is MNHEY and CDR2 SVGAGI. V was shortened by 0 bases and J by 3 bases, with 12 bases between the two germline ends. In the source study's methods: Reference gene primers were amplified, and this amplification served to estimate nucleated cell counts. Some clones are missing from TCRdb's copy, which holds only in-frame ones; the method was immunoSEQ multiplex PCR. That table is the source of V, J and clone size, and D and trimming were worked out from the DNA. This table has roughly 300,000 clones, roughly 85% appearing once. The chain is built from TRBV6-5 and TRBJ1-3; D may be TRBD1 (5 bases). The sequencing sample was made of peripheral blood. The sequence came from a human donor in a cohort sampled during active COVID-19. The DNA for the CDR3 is TGTGCCAGCAGTTACTCGATCGGGGGAGGTGGAAACACCATATATTTT. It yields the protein CASSYSIGGGGNTIYF.